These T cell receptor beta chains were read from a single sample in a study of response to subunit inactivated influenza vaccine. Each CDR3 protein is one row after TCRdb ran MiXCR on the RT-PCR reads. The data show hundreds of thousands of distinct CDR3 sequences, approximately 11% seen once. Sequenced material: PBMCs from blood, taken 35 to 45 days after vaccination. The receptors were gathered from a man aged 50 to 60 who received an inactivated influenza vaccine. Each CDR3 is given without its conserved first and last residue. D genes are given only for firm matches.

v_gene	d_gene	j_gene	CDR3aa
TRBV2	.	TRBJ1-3	ASTAQGKGGNTIY
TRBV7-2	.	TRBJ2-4	ASSRGRGPGNIQY
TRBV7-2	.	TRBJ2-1	ASSLDRAPYNEQF
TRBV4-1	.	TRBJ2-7	ASSRSRGEEQY
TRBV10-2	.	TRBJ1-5	ASSESLVGGSNQPQH
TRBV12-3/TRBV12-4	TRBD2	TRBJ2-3	ASRSLAAGPDTQY
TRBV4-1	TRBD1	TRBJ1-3	ASSQMDRGPGNTIY
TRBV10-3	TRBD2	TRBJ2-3	ATSGQSTDTQY
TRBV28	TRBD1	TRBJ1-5	ASSSFRDRGSGQPQH
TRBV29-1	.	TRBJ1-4	SVEDNGKLF
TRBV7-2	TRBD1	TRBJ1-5	ASSDRVGQPQH
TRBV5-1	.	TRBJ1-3	ASSLAGTAGNTIY
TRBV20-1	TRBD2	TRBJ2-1	SARDLIAGSNSYNEQF
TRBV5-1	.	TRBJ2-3	ASSLKGGTDTQY
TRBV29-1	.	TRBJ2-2	SVGGNTGELF
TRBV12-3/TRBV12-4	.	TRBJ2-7	ASSPYGTLYEQY
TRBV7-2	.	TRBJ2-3	ASSPRRRESTDTQY
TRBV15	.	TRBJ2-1	ATSRAGFEQF
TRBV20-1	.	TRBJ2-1	SFRRRGETNEQF
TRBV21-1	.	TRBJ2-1	ASSKEFRGNYNEQF
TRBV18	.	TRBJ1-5	ASSPSWGDQPQH
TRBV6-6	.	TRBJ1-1	ASSYSAENWAF
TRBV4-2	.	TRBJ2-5	ASSQDQSRALETQY
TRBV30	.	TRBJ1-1	AWRGNEAF
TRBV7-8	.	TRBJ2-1	ASSFRLSRSYNEQF
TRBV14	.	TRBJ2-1	ASSQVWRSGNNEQF
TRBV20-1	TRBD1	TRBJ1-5	SAREGQGAWQPQH
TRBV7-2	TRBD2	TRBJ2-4	ASSLGTSGSWNIQY
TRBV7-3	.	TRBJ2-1	ASSAGLGQF
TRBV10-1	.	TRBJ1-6	ASSVHRDPGDSPLH
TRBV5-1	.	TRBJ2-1	ASSQEGEQF
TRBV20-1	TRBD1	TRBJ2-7	SAVDRVIGYEQY
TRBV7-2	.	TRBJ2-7	ASSPHFATTYEQY
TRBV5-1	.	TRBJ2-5	ASSPVGETQY